One and the same sample provided the 21 T cell receptor beta chains below, sequenced in a study of graft-versus-host responses after intestinal transplantation. For these TCRs, the target antigens are not known. Using immunoSEQ multiplex PCR, the repertoire was profiled, and TCRdb retains in-frame clones only, with some absent. The sample includes around 130,000 clones, just over 90% of them seen just once. Sequencing used unstimulated CD4+ T cells sorted from spleen or lymph node cells, obtained before intestinal transplant. These receptors were collected from a human donor who received an intestinal transplant.

V and J are TRBV4-1 and TRBJ2-1, with 8 bases matching TRBD1. The CDR3 length is 16 residues. After removal of 0 bases from V and 8 bases from J, the junction contained 9 bases not matched to a gene. Germline values: CDR1 MGHRA, CDR2 YSYEKL. The CDR3: CASSQDAGGLAYEQFF. The CDR3 bases are TGCGCCAGCAGCCAAGATGCAGGGGGCTTGGCGTATGAGCAGTTCTTC.

The chain joins TRBV4-1 to TRBJ1-2; a possible D gene is TRBD1 (5 bases). Trimming pared 0 bases from V and 5 bases from J, leaving 13 bases between. The germline V gene has CDR1 MGHRA and CDR2 YSYEKL. CDR3 length: 15 amino acids. The CDR3 nucleotides are TGCGCCAGCAGCCAAGAAAGACAGACTAGATATGGCTACACCTTC. Translating gives CASSQERQTRYGYTF.

This CDR3 reads CASSLDRLSGNTIYF. The CDR3 DNA is TGTGCCAGCAGCCTGGACAGGCTCTCTGGAAACACCATATATTTT. The rearrangement links TRBV5-4 to TRBJ1-3; 7 positions match TRBD1. Germline values: CDR1 SGHNT, CDR2 YYREEE (reference sequence). The ends lost 4 bases at V and 0 bases at J; junction bases unmatched: 4. The CDR3 runs to 15 residues.

This rearrangement joins TRBV9 to TRBJ2-5, with D possibly being TRBD2 (5 bases). Germline V lookup: CDR1 SGDLS, CDR2 YYNGEE. The V end was cut by 3 bases, the J end by 4 bases, with 22 bases between. The CDR3 has 17 amino acids. In nucleotides, the CDR3 is TGTGCCAGCAGCGCCCAAGGACGGTCGGGAAAAGGAGAGACCCAGTACTTC. It codes for CASSAQGRSGKGETQYF.

This chain's CDR3 is CASSIGLAGTGELFF. DNA for the CDR3: TGTGCCAGTAGTATAGGCCTAGCGGGCACCGGGGAGCTGTTTTTT. This rearrangement joins TRBV19 to TRBJ2-2; TRBD2 aligns across 8 bases. Germline V lookup: CDR1 LNHDA, CDR2 SQIVND (reference sequence). V lost 1 base and J lost 4; bases outside the gene matches: 2. The CDR3 covers 15 residues.

The chain links TRBV6-5 to TRBJ1-1; 7 bases match TRBD1. The CDR3 has 11 amino acids. Per germline, CDR1 MNHEY and CDR2 SVGAGI. V shed 8 bases, J shed 12 bases, and the junction held 9 bases outside the gene matches. CDR3 residues: CASSRGGDTFF. The CDR3 DNA reads TGTGCCAGCTCCAGGGGGGGGGACACTTTCTTT.

The V gene is TRBV7-2, the J gene TRBJ1-1; tentatively, D is TRBD1 (5 bases). The germline V gene has CDR1 SGHTA and CDR2 FQGNSA. Deletions cut 7 bases from V and 4 bases from J, with 13 bases between. CDR3 length: 13 amino acids. CDR3 sequence reads: CASTQIGATEAFF. CDR3 nucleotide sequence: TGTGCCAGCACCCAAATTGGGGCCACTGAAGCTTTCTTT.

CDR3 sequence (DNA): TGTGCCAGCTCACCTATGGAGGCAGGGGGCACGAACACTGAAGCTTTCTTT. Residues: CASSPMEAGGTNTEAFF. This chain uses TRBV18 with TRBJ1-1, with 8 nucleotides matching TRBD1. The CDR3 runs 17 residues. After removal of 3 bases from V and 1 base from J, the junction contained 10 bases not matched to a gene. CDR1 is KGHSH, CDR2 LQKENI, per germline.

The rearrangement links TRBV9 to TRBJ1-5; 11 bases are shared with TRBD1. Unmatched junction bases numbered 13, after V lost 7 bases and J lost 1 base. Germline V gene lookup returns CDR1 SGDLS and CDR2 YYNGEE. The CDR3 is 18 residues long. The CDR3 region has the DNA TGTGCCAGCCTCACCAGGACAGGGGGCTCCTGGAGCAATCAGCCCCAGCATTTT. The encoded protein is CASLTRTGGSWSNQPQHF.

CDR3 nucleotides: TGCGCCAGCAGCTTGGAGAGGCCAAGCCACAATGAGCAGTTCTTC. Protein sequence: CASSLERPSHNEQFF. The chain links TRBV5-1 to TRBJ2-1, with unresolved D. Per germline, CDR1 SGHRS and CDR2 YFSETQ. The CDR3 spans 15 residues. Trimming removed 0 bases from V and 5 bases from J, with 12 bases in between. Together with reference TRBV5-1 and TRBJ2-1, the CDR3 gives the full variable domain: KAGVTQTPRYLIKTRGQQVTLSCSPISGHRSVSWYQQTPGQGLQFLFEYFSETQRNKGNFPGRFSGRQFSNSRSEMNVSTLELGDSALYLCASSLERPSHNEQFFGPGTRLTVL.

The V and J genes are TRBV6-1 and TRBJ1-5; no clear D gene. V was cut by 6 bases and J by 0 bases, with 12 bases left in between. The germline gives CDR1 MNHNS, CDR2 SASEGT. This CDR3 has 15 residues. In nucleotides, the CDR3 is TGTGCCAGCAGACAAACAGAAAATAGCAATCAGCCCCAGCATTTT. This codes for CASRQTENSNQPQHF.

This clone appeared a single time. The V gene is TRBV15, the J gene TRBJ1-2, with D possibly TRBD1 on 6 matching bases. Germline V CDR1 and CDR2: LNHNV, YYDKDF (reference sequence). Trimming removed 2 bases at V and 2 bases at J, with 12 bases between. This CDR3 contains 15 residues. CDR3: CATSRHGGQNYGYTF. CDR3 coding DNA: TGTGCCACCAGCAGACACGGAGGACAGAACTATGGCTACACCTTC.

J is TRBJ1-2 and V is TRBV7-9; no clear D. CDR1 is SEHNR, CDR2 FQNEAQ, per germline (reference sequence). V shed 5 bases and J shed 5 bases, with 15 bases lying between them. The CDR3 is made up of 14 amino acids. The CDR3 loop reads CASSLGGPLYGYTF. For the CDR3, the DNA is TGTGCCAGCAGCCTGGGCGGCCCCCTTTATGGCTACACCTTC.

This sequence joins TRBV7-9 and TRBJ1-1; the D gene is possibly TRBD1 (5 bases). Trimming removed 8 bases at V and 2 bases at J, with 12 bases between. The CDR3 has 13 amino acids. Germline V CDR1 and CDR2: SEHNR, FQNEAQ (reference sequence). CDR3 nucleotide sequence: TGTGCCAGCCAGGGACCTACAAACACTGAAGCTTTCTTT. Encoded protein: CASQGPTNTEAFF.

The chain recombines TRBV5-1 with TRBJ2-3; 11 nucleotides align to TRBD2. The germline V gene has CDR1 SGHRS and CDR2 YFSETQ. This CDR3 has 16 residues. The ends lost 1 base at V and 4 bases at J; junction bases unmatched: 5. This chain's CDR3 is CASSLRSGGVADTQYF. In DNA, the CDR3 is TGCGCCAGCAGCTTGCGTAGCGGGGGGGTGGCAGATACGCAGTATTTT.

This clone showed up just a few times. This rearrangement joins TRBV9 to TRBJ2-1, with D maybe TRBD2 (5 bases). V gave up 0 bases and J gave up 8 bases, with 12 bases separating them. CDR3 length: 14 amino acids. The V gene's germline CDR1 is SGDLS and CDR2 YYNGEE. The CDR3 DNA reads TGTGCCAGCAGCGTAGTAGCTAGCTCCGATGAGCAGTTCTTC. This codes for CASSVVASSDEQFF.

Here the CDR3 reads CASAFEGRNSPLHF. The CDR3 nucleotides are TGTGCCAGCGCCTTTGAGGGGCGGAATTCACCCCTCCACTTT. This chain joins TRBV7-9 and TRBJ1-6; perhaps TRBD1 as D (5 bases). V was shortened by 8 bases and J by 7 bases, with 15 bases between the two germline ends. This CDR3 contains 14 residues. Germline CDR1 is SEHNR and CDR2 is FQNEAQ (reference sequence).

This chain uses TRBV5-1 with TRBJ2-3; no reliable D call. Per germline, CDR1 SGHRS and CDR2 YFSETQ. This CDR3 spans 13 amino acids. V was trimmed by 3 bases and J by 2 bases, leaving 7 bases between them. This chain's CDR3 is CASSYGPTDTQYF. In nucleotides, the CDR3 is TGCGCCAGCAGCTACGGACCCACAGATACGCAGTATTTT.

On this clone: The missing conserved phenylalanine or tryptophan at the end of this CDR3 makes a read error likely. The limits of the CDR3 on the DNA are not certain, so only TCRdb's listed CDR3 is given. The chain is built from TRBV5-1 and TRBJ1-1; TRBD1 is the table's D call, not checked against the DNA. Germline assignment: CDR1 SGHRS and CDR2 YFSETQ. Both ends counted, the CDR3 spans 14 residues. The CDR3 spells CASPWGQPLVREAL.

This clone was recorded a few times. The V gene is TRBV5-6, the J gene TRBJ1-6; unclear D gene. Trimming took off 2 bases at V and 6 bases at J, with 15 bases between the two ends. Germline-derived CDR1 and CDR2 are SGHDT and YYEEEE. The CDR3 has 16 amino acids. This chain's CDR3 is CASSFPLGRPNSPLHF. The CDR3 DNA reads as TGTGCCAGCAGCTTCCCTCTAGGACGGCCTAATTCACCCCTCCACTTT.

This clone was recorded once. The chain has TRBV10-3 and TRBJ2-3, with TRBD2 identical over 9 bases. This CDR3 spans 14 amino acids. CDR1 is ENHRY, CDR2 SYGVKD, per germline. Germline trimming cut 8 bases from V and 2 bases from J; bases unmatched to any gene: 5. The CDR3 sequence is CAIRLAGHTDTQYF. The CDR3 DNA reads as TGTGCCATCCGGCTAGCGGGACACACAGATACGCAGTATTTT.